These 3 T cell receptor beta chains were sequenced from one sample in a study of response to subunit inactivated influenza vaccine (dated by TCRdb to 2017 to 2018). Library construction relied on RT-PCR. For sequencing, an Illumina HiSeq 2500 was employed. The raw public data were reprocessed by TCRdb itself: fastp quality trimming at Q25, MiXCR clonotype calling, in-frame beta chains only. Records with the same CDR3 protein are collapsed into one entry carrying the most frequent genes and DNA. The sample table lists around 570,000 distinct CDR3 sequences, about 11% of them with a count of one. The biggest ten clones account for roughly 11% of the sample. These data are also associated with another study on T cells expressing NK-cell markers. The second study's authors report: 5'RACE template switching, by which a universal primer site and unique molecular identifiers were added, was used to make TCR beta cDNA libraries.

The specimen comprised PBMCs from blood, sampled on the day of vaccination. The receptors stem from a man between 50 and 59 years old who received an inactivated influenza vaccine. Donor details come from another sample of the same person, matched by shared clones.

At least ten counts were recorded for this clonotype. V is TRBV29-1 and J is TRBJ1-1, with D hard to call. From germline, CDR1 is SQVTM and CDR2 ANQGSEA. V lost 6 bases and J lost 1, with 12 bases in between. This CDR3 has 13 amino acids. The DNA of the CDR3 is TGCAGCGTCGCCGGCGGGGAGAACACTGAAGCTTTCTTT. Amino acid sequence: CSVAGGENTEAFF.

The CDR3 nucleotides read TGCGCCAGCAAAGACAGGACCACAGATACGCAGTATTTT. This sequence encodes CASKDRTTDTQYF. The rearrangement joins TRBV5-1 to TRBJ2-3; perhaps TRBD1 as D (6 bases). Deletions cut 6 bases from V and 2 bases from J, with 10 bases between. Germline CDR1 and CDR2: SGHRS and YFSETQ. This CDR3 is 13 amino acids long. The variable domain in full, with the rest retrieved from reference TRBV5-1 and TRBJ2-3, is KAGVTQTPRYLIKTRGQQVTLSCSPISGHRSVSWYQQTPGQGLQFLFEYFSETQRNKGNFPGRFSGRQFSNSRSEMNVSTLELGDSALYLCASKDRTTDTQYFGPGTRLTVL.

The V gene is TRBV6-5, the J gene TRBJ1-6; TRBD1 aligns across 7 bases. V lost 4 bases to trimming and J lost 6 bases; unmatched junction nucleotides: 9. The germline V gene has CDR1 MNHEY and CDR2 SVGAGI. The CDR3 contains 16 residues. The CDR3 DNA is TGTGCCAGCAGTTTCACAGGGGAGAGGGTTAATTCACCCCTCCACTTT. The encoded protein is CASSFTGERVNSPLHF.